This T cell receptor beta chain was sequenced during a study of cytomegalovirus exposure and HLA in healthy donors. Study-level findings and limits: Previous analysis showed most TCR beta V segments were productive about 90% or about 30% of the time.

With 60 Vbeta and 13 Jbeta primers, the PCR was carried out. TCRdb keeps only in-frame clones here, not all; method: immunoSEQ multiplex PCR. The table includes some 180,000 clones, 70% to 85% detected once. The CDR3 totals 14 residues. Trimming pared 5 bases from V and 6 bases from J, leaving 17 bases between. CDR1 and CDR2 (germline): MNHEY, SVGAGI. Regarding this clone: What it recognizes is unknown.

This TCR derives from a woman aged 55-70 years in good health and CMV-seropositive. Sequencing input: PBMCs. The chain uses TRBV6-5 and TRBJ2-7; D unclear. CDR3 sequence reads: CASSGHLGRSEQYF. CDR3 in DNA: TGTGCCAGCAGTGGCCACTTGGGCCGTAGCGAGCAGTACTTC.